Listed below are T cell receptor beta chains from one sample, sequenced in a study of blood T cell repertoires in COVID-19. Data came from immunoSEQ multiplex PCR; TCRdb stores just in-frame clones and leaves some out. This sample has about 92,000 clones; approximately 90% occur once, and the top ten carry around 19%. Specimen: peripheral blood. The receptors derive from a woman aged 55-70 years with COVID-19, enrolled during active disease. The CDR3 runs from the conserved cysteine through the conserved F or W.

v_call,j_call,cdr3_aa
TRBV7-9,TRBJ2-2,CASSLGTSRGTGELFF
TRBV4-2,TRBJ2-3,CASSQESLAGGRDTQYF
TRBV7-9,TRBJ1-4,CASSPSRGATNEKLFF
TRBV6-5,TRBJ2-3,CASSYWAGNTDTQYF
TRBV30,TRBJ2-6,CAWTLAGGLGANVLTF
TRBV7-8,TRBJ2-5,CASSSRSSGSQLQETQYF
TRBV9,TRBJ2-3,CASSARGQGTDTQYF
TRBV7-9,TRBJ1-2,CASRPDINYGYTF
TRBV3-1/TRBV3-2,TRBJ1-2,CASSQAGTGFFGGYTF
TRBV7-2,TRBJ1-2,CASSGTGPYGYTF
TRBV6-5,TRBJ1-1,CASSYSQGGSNTEAFF
TRBV15,TRBJ2-7,CATSLRGVSYEQYF
TRBV27,TRBJ2-7,CASSSSTGQVTYEQYF
TRBV24-1,TRBJ2-3,CATSGTSTSGGWGTQYF
TRBV4-3,TRBJ1-6,CASSQDLTGAVSPLHF
TRBV5-1,TRBJ2-7,CASSLRGLAGSEQYF
TRBV7-9,TRBJ2-7,CASSARLAGYEQYF
TRBV5-5,TRBJ2-6,CASSIQVSGANVLTF
TRBV5-4,TRBJ1-4,CASSLRDRAEKLFF
TRBV4-1,TRBJ2-7,CASSPSPSGGYEQYF
TRBV6-6,TRBJ1-5,CASSSGQGNQPQHF
TRBV5-1,TRBJ2-6,CASSPSLVTSGANVLTF
TRBV18,TRBJ2-1,CASSLTGYNEQFF
TRBV4-1,TRBJ1-4,CASSQVAPGQPNEKLFF
TRBV29-1,TRBJ2-1,CSVVSGGFNNEQFF
TRBV18,TRBJ2-3,CASSPSAGLALTDTQYF
TRBV5-1,TRBJ1-2,CASSRDTDYGYTF
TRBV30,TRBJ1-3,CAWSGSGGGWNTIYF
TRBV10-3,TRBJ2-3,CAIRGGQGISTDTQYF
TRBV29-1,TRBJ2-3,CSVGGLAVTDTQYF
TRBV7-7,TRBJ2-1,CASSLGAGGPQFF
TRBV23-1,TRBJ1-3,CASSQSGRHPFSGNTIYF
TRBV6-5,TRBJ2-1,CASSYTGQRQQFF
TRBV14,TRBJ2-2,CASSQDLAAPGSGELFF
TRBV9,TRBJ2-5,CASSVERGPQETQYF
TRBV10-3,TRBJ2-5,CAISGQGIGQETQYF
TRBV6-1,TRBJ1-4,CASSERETGWREKLFF
TRBV7-2,TRBJ1-2,CASSFSRGYGYTF
TRBV18,TRBJ1-6,CASSRTAGPYNSPLHF
TRBV4-3,TRBJ2-3,CASSSRGRGGGDTQYF
TRBV2,TRBJ1-2,CASSAGTTYYGYTF
TRBV11-2,TRBJ2-7,CASSPTTPIQGHEQYF
TRBV12-3/TRBV12-4,TRBJ1-3,CASRTYSGNTIYF